The 5 T cell receptor beta chains given below trace back to one sample, sequenced in a study of cytomegalovirus exposure and HLA in healthy donors. Assay: immunoSEQ multiplex PCR; the TCRdb copy retains only in-frame clones and omits some. Among approximately 150,000 clones listed, roughly nine tenths were seen once. The material sequenced was PBMCs. These receptor sequences come from a woman between 18 and 29 years old in good health and CMV-seropositive.

The CDR3 spells CASSESEGLSYNEQFF. CDR3 in DNA: TGTGCCAGCAGTGAATCGGAGGGACTCTCCTACAATGAGCAGTTCTTC. V usage is TRBV6-1 and J usage is TRBJ2-1; the D gene is possibly TRBD2 (6 bases). The germline V gene encodes CDR1 MNHNS and CDR2 SASEGT. This CDR3 spans 16 amino acids. Trimming took off 2 bases at V and 0 bases at J, with 11 bases between the two ends.

This clone came up a few times. V is TRBV10-1 and J is TRBJ2-2, with D perhaps matching TRBD1 (6 bases). The CDR3 has 14 amino acids. V was clipped by 6 bases and J by 6 bases, with 14 bases between them. Germline V gives CDR1 WNHNN, CDR2 SYGVQD (reference sequence). CDR3 protein: CASSSQGQPGELFF. CDR3 coding DNA: TGCGCCAGCAGCAGCCAGGGGCAGCCCGGGGAGCTGTTTTTT.

The V call is TRBV19, the J call TRBJ2-3; weak D call: TRBD2 (5 bases). Germline V CDR1 and CDR2: LNHDA, SQIVND (reference sequence). Trimming pared 9 bases from V and 0 bases from J, leaving 7 bases between. This CDR3 is built from 12 residues. CDR3 sequence (DNA): TGTGCCAGCCGCGGGAGCACAGATACGCAGTATTTT. It codes for CASRGSTDTQYF.

The chain links TRBV9 to TRBJ2-3; TRBD2 might be the D (6 bases). The V and J ends lost 1 base and 1 base respectively, with 10 bases between them. The germline V gene encodes CDR1 SGDLS and CDR2 YYNGEE. This CDR3 is built from 15 residues. The CDR3 sequence: CASSVFTGGTDTQYF. CDR3 DNA sequence: TGTGCCAGCAGCGTATTCACGGGGGGCACAGATACGCAGTATTTT.

The chain uses TRBV15 and TRBJ1-1; D possibly corresponds to TRBD1 (6 bases). This CDR3 has 13 amino acids. V lost 11 bases and J 1 base, leaving 14 bases between the germline ends. Germline V gene data show CDR1 as LNHNV and CDR2 as YYDKDF (reference sequence). This CDR3 is CAASGGRNTEAFF. As DNA, the CDR3 is TGTGCCGCGTCGGGGGGCCGGAACACTGAAGCTTTCTTT.